The subject of this entry is one T cell receptor (beta chain). The data are from a study of cytomegalovirus exposure and HLA in healthy donors. 60 Vbeta and 13 Jbeta primers were used in PCR. Method: immunoSEQ multiplex PCR; TCRdb's copy keeps in-frame clones and lacks some. The sample includes some 180,000 clones, roughly 80% of them seen just once. The CDR3 extends over 10 amino acids. CDR1 SQVTM and CDR2 ANQGSEA come from the germline V gene. Between the trimmed V and J ends, which lost 4 bases and 8 bases, there was a span of 6 bases. The origin of this receptor is a woman in her late teens or twenties in good health and CMV-seronegative. The specimen was PBMCs. V gene TRBV29-1 combines with J gene TRBJ2-1, with D perhaps TRBD1 (5 bases). This CDR3 reads CSVGGYEQFF. CDR3 coding DNA: TGCAGCGTTGGGGGCTATGAGCAGTTCTTC.